This TCR beta chain was recovered during a study of cytomegalovirus exposure and HLA in healthy donors. There are 13 residues in the CDR3. V gave up 8 bases and J gave up 1 base; unmatched junction bases: 4. Germline values: CDR1 SGHNT, CDR2 YENEEA. TCRdb's copy holds only in-frame clones and misses some; the assay was immunoSEQ multiplex PCR. The sample has 100,000 to 150,000 clones; 95% to 96% are singletons. Sequenced material: PBMCs. This clonotype was sampled from a man younger than 30 in good health and CMV-seronegative. The V call is TRBV11-3, the J call TRBJ1-1; TRBD1 aligns across 7 bases. CDR3 sequence: CASSRDRNTEAFF. CDR3 nucleotide sequence: TGTGCCAGCTCCCGGGACAGGAACACTGAAGCTTTCTTT.